This TCR beta chain appears in the sequencing data of a study of shared clonotypes between healthy human individuals. Study-wide results and caveats: A small donor pool kept down the genetic and exposure-history diversity that was represented.

CD45RO-negative, CCR7-positively selected cells formed the naive CD8 fraction, excluding terminally differentiated effector memory CD45RA+ cells. The donors were all Caucasian adults (living in Nashville, Tennessee). Turning to this clone: Its target is not known.

Authors' processing steps: Junction-only immunoSEQ sequences carried no quality scores, so filtering differed. The data were produced by immunoSEQ multiplex PCR, yet TCRdb's version contains in-frame clones alone and is incomplete. That table furnishes V, J and clone size, whereas the DNA furnished D and trimming. The profile shows around 1,900,000 clones, 93% of them singletons. Specimen: naive CD8+ T cells from PBMCs. The receptor was isolated from a man between 18 and 29 years old in good health. Some clones in this sample may be carry-over from other donors' samples.

The CDR3 nucleotides read TGTGCCAGCAGTTTATTACTCGCCGCAGAGCAGTTCTTC. Encoded protein: CASSLLLAAEQFF. This chain joins TRBV27 and TRBJ2-1; D ambiguous. Trimming took 1 base from V and 10 from J, leaving 11 bases between them. The germline V gene has CDR1 MNHEY and CDR2 SMNVEV (reference sequence). The CDR3 sequence is 13 residues long.